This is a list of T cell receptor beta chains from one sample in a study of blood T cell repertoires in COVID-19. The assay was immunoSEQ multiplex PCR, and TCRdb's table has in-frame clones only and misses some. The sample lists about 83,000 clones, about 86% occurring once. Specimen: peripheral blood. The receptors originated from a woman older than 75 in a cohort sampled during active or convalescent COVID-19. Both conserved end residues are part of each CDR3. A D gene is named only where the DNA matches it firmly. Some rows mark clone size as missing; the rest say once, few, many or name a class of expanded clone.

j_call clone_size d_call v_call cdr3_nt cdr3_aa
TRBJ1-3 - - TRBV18 TGTGCCAGCTCACCTGGGGCAGCCGCTGGGTCTGGAAACACCATATATTTT CASSPGAAAGSGNTIYF
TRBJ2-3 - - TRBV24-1 TGTGCCACCAGTGTAGAGGTCACAGATACGCAGTATTTT CATSVEVTDTQYF
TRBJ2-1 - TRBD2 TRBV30 TGTGCCTGGAGCATAGGACTAGCGGGTACCAGTGAGCAGTTCTTC CAWSIGLAGTSEQFF
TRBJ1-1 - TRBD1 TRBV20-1 TGCAGTGCTTGGACAGGGGCTGCTTTCTTT CSAWTGAAFF
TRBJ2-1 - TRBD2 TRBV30 TGTGCCTGGAGTCGACTAGCGGGAACCTCCTACAATGAGCAGTTCTTC CAWSRLAGTSYNEQFF
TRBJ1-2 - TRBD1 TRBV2 TGTGCCAGCAGTGAACAGGGGGCGAAGGGCTACACCTTC CASSEQGAKGYTF
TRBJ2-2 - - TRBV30 TGTGCCTGGAGGAGGGCGGTCGGGGAGCTGTTTTTT CAWRRAVGELFF
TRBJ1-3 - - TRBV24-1 TGTGCCACCAGTCCTGGACAAAGCTCTGGAAACACCATATATTTT CATSPGQSSGNTIYF
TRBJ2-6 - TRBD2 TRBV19 TGTGCCAGTAAGGCCCCGGGACTAGAAGATGGGGCCAACGTCCTGACTTTC CASKAPGLEDGANVLTF
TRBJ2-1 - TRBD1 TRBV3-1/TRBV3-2 TGTGCCATTGGACAGGGTGGGTACAATGAGCAGTTCTTC CAIGQGGYNEQFF
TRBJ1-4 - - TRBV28 TGTGCCAGCAGTTTACCCCTCGGAGCTAATGAAAAACTGTTTTTT CASSLPLGANEKLFF
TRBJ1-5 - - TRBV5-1 TGCGCCAGCAGCCCAGGGGTAGGCAATCAGCCCCAGCATTTT CASSPGVGNQPQHF
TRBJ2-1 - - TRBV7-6 TGTGCCAGCAGCTTAGCGGGAGGTGCCTACAATGAGCAGTTCTTC CASSLAGGAYNEQFF
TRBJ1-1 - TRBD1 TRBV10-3 TGTGCCATCAGTGGCGGACAGGGCATTGGCGAGGCTTTCTTT CAISGGQGIGEAFF
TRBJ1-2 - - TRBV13 TGTGCCAGCAGCTTAAATCAGGCCCGGATGGGTGGCTACACCTTC CASSLNQARMGGYTF
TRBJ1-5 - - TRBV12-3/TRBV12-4 TGTGCCAGCCGTGGACAAAGCAATCAGCCCCAGCATTTT CASRGQSNQPQHF
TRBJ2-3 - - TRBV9 TGTGCCAGCAGCTCACTTCCAGGGGACACAGATACGCAGTATTTT CASSSLPGDTDTQYF
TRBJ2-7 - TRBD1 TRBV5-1 TGCGCCAGCAACCCAGGGGGCCAAAACTCCTACGAGCAGTACTTC CASNPGGQNSYEQYF
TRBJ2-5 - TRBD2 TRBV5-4 TGTGCCAGCAGCTTGGGCGCTAGCGGGAGCTTAGAGACCCAGTACTTC CASSLGASGSLETQYF
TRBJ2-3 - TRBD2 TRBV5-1 TGCGCCAGCAGCTTGGTAAGCGGGGGAGGCACAGATACGCAGTATTTT CASSLVSGGGTDTQYF
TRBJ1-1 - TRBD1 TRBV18 TGTGCCAGCTCACCCACAGGGGGACGGAACACTGAAGCTTTCTTT CASSPTGGRNTEAFF
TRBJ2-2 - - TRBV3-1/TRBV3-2 TGTGCCAGCAGCCAAGCAGGGAAAAGTAACACCGGGGAGCTGTTTTTT CASSQAGKSNTGELFF
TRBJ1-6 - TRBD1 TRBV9 TGTGCCAGCAGCGTAGGGGGACAGAGTTATAATTCACCCCTCCACTTT CASSVGGQSYNSPLHF
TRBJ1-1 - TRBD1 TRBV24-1 TGTGCCACACAGGGGGGGAACACTGAAGCTTTCTTT CATQGGNTEAFF
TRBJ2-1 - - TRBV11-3 TGTGCCAGCAGGGCCCGGGGGAGGCCCTACAATGAGCAGTTCTTC CASRARGRPYNEQFF
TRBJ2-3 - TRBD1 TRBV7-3 TGTGCCAGCAGCTGGGGACAGGGAAGCACAGATACGCAGTATTTT CASSWGQGSTDTQYF
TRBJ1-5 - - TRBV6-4 TGTGCCAGCAGTGAGACATTTAATCAGCCCCAGCATTTT CASSETFNQPQHF
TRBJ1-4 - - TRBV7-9 TGTGCCAGCAGCACTAGGGCCCCTGGGATTAATGAAAAACTGTTTTTT CASSTRAPGINEKLFF
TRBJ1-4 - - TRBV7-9 TGTGCCAGCAGCTTAGGGGTAGGGGTGACGGAAAAACTGTTTTTT CASSLGVGVTEKLFF
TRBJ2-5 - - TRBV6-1 TGTGCCAGCAGTGAATTCTCAAAGCGGTCAGGGGCCCAGTACTTC CASSEFSKRSGAQYF
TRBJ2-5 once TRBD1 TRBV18 TGTGCCAGCTCACGAGCACAGGGGATGACCCAAGAGACCCAGTACTTC CASSRAQGMTQETQYF
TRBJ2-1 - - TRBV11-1 TGTGCCAGCAGCTTTAGACAGCCTCTAGTATACAATGAGCAGTTCTTC CASSFRQPLVYNEQFF
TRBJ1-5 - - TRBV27 TGTGCCAGCAGTCCACCCTGGGCGCGAAATCAGCCCCAGCATTTT CASSPPWARNQPQHF